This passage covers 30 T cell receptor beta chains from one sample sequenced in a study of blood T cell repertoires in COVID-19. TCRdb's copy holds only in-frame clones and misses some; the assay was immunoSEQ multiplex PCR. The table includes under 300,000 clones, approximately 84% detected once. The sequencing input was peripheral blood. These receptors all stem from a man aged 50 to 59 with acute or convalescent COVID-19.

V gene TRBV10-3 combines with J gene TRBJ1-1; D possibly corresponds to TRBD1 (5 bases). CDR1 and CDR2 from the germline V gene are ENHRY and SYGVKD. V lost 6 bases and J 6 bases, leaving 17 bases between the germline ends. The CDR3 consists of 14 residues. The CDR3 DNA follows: TGTGCCATCAGGGGCGGGACCCCGGGCCCTGAAGCTTTCTTT. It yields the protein CAIRGGTPGPEAFF.

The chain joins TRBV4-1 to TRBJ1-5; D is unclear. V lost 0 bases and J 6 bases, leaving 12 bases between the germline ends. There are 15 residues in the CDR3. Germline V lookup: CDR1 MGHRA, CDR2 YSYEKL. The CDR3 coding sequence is TGCGCCAGCAGCCAAGATGGCGGGCTGGCTCAGCCCCAGCATTTT. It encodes CASSQDGGLAQPQHF.

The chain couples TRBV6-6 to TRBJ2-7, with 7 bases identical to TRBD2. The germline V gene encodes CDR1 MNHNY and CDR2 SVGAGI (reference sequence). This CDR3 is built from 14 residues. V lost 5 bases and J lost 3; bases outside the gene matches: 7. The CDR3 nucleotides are TGTGCCAGCAGTCCCGGGGGAGGGTTCTACGAGCAGTACTTC. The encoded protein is CASSPGGGFYEQYF.

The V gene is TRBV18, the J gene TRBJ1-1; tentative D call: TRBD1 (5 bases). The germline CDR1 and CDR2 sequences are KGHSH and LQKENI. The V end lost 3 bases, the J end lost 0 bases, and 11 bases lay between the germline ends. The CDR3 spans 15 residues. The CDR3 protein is CASSPRDSMNTEAFF. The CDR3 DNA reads TGTGCCAGCTCACCTAGGGACTCCATGAACACTGAAGCTTTCTTT.

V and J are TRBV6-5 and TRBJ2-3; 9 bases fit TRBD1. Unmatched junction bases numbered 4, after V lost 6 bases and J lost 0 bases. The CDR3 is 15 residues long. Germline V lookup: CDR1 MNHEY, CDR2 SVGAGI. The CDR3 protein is CASSVGQGSTDTQYF. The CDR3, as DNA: TGTGCCAGCAGCGTGGGACAGGGTAGCACAGATACGCAGTATTTT.

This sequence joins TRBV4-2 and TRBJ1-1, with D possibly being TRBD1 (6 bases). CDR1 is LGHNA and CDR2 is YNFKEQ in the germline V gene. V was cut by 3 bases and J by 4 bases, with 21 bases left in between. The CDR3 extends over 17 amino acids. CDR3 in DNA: TGTGCCAGCAGCCAGGTCATCAGGGGAACTAGGGGCACTGAAGCTTTCTTT. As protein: CASSQVIRGTRGTEAFF.

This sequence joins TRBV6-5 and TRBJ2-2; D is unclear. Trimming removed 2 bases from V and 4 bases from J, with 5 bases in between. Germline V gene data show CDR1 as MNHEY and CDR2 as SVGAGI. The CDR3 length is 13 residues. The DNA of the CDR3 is TGTGCCAGCAGTTACGTCGGCACCGGGGAGCTGTTTTTT. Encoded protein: CASSYVGTGELFF.

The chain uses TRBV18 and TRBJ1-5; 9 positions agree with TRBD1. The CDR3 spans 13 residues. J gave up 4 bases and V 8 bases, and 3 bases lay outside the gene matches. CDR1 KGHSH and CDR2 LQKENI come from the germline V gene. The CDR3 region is CASLQGANQPQHF. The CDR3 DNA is TGTGCCAGCCTACAGGGGGCTAATCAGCCCCAGCATTTT.

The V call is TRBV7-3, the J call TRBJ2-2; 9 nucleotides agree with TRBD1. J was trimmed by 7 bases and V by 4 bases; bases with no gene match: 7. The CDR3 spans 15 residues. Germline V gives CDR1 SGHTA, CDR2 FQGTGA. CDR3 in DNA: TGTGCCAGCAGCTCCGACAGGGGGTATGGCGGGGAGCTGTTTTTT. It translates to CASSSDRGYGGELFF.

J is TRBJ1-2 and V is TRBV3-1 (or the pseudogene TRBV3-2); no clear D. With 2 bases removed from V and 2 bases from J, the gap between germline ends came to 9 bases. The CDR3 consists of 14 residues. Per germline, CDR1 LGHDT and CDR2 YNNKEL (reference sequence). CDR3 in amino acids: CASSQFQKNYGYTF. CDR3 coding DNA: TGTGCCAGCAGCCAATTTCAGAAGAACTATGGCTACACCTTC.

The CDR3 reads CASSLTTGEVQPQHF. Here the CDR3 DNA reads TGTGCCAGCAGCTTAACGACAGGTGAGGTTCAGCCCCAGCATTTT. The genes are TRBV7-9 and TRBJ1-5; the D gene is possibly TRBD1 (6 bases). Germline values: CDR1 SEHNR, CDR2 FQNEAQ (reference sequence). Trimming shortened V by 2 bases and J by 6 bases, and 14 bases separated the two germline ends. The CDR3 loop spans 15 amino acids.

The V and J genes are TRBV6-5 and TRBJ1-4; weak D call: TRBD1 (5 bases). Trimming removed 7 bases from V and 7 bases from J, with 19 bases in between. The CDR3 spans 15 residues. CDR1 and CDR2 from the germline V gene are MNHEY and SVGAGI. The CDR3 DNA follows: TGTGCCAGCACCTCTGTCCGGTTGGGGGGTGAAAAACTGTTTTTT. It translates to CASTSVRLGGEKLFF.

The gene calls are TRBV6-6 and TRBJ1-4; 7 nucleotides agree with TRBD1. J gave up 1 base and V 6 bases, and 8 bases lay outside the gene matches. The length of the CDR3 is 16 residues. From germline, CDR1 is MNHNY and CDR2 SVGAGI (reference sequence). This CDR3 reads CASSPWTGLTNEKLFF. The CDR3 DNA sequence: TGTGCCAGCAGCCCCTGGACAGGACTAACTAATGAAAAACTGTTTTTT.

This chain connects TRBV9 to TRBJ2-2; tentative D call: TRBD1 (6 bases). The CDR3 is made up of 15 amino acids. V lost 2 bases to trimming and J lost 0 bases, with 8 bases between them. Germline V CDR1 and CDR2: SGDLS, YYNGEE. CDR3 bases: TGTGCCAGCAGCGTCCGGGACACGAACACCGGGGAGCTGTTTTTT. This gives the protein CASSVRDTNTGELFF.

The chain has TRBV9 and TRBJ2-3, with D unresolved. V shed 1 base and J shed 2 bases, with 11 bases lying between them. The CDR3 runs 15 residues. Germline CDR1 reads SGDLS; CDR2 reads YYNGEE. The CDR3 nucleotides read TGTGCCAGCAGCGTAAGTTTACAGCCCACAGATACGCAGTATTTT. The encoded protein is CASSVSLQPTDTQYF. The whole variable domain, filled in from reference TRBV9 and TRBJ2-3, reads DSGVTQTPKHLITATGQRVTLRCSPRSGDLSVYWYQQSLDQGLQFLIQYYNGEERAKGNILERFSAQQFPDLHSELNLSSLELGDSALYFCASSVSLQPTDTQYFGPGTRLTVL.

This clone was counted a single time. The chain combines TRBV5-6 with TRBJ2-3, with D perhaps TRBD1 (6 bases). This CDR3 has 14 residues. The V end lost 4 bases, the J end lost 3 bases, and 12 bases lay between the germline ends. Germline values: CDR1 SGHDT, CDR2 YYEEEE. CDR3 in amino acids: CASSMGTWTDTQYF. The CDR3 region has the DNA TGTGCCAGCAGCATGGGGACATGGACAGATACGCAGTATTTT.

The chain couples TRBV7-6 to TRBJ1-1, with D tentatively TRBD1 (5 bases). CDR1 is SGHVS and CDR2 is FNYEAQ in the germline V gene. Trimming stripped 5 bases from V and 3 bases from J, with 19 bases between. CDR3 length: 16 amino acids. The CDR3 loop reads CASSQWRGGMDTEAFF. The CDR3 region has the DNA TGTGCCAGCAGCCAATGGCGGGGGGGAATGGACACTGAAGCTTTCTTT. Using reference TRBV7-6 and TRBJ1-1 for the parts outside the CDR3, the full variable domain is GAGVSQSPRYKVTKRGQDVALRCDPISGHVSLYWYRQALGQGPEFLTYFNYEAQQDKSGLPNDRFSAERPEGSISTLTIQRTEQRDSAMYRCASSQWRGGMDTEAFFGQGTRLTVV.

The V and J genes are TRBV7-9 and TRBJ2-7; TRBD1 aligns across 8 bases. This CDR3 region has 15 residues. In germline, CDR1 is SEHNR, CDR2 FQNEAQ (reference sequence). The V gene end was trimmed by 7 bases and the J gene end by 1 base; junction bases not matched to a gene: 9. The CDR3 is CASTERGQASYEQYF. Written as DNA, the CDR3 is TGTGCCAGCACCGAGAGGGGACAGGCGTCCTACGAGCAGTACTTC.

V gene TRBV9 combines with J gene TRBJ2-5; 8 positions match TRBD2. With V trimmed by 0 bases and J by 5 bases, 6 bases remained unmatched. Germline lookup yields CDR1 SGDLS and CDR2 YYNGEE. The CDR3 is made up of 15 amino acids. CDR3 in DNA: TGTGCCAGCAGCGTAGGAATAGCGGGAAGCGAGACCCAGTACTTC. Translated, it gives CASSVGIAGSETQYF.

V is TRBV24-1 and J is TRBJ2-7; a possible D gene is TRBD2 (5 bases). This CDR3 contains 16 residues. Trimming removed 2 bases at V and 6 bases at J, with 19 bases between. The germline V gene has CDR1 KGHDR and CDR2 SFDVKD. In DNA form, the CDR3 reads TGTGCCACCAGTGATTCCCAGCGGTTCCCGCCCGGCGAGCAGTACTTC. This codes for CATSDSQRFPPGEQYF.

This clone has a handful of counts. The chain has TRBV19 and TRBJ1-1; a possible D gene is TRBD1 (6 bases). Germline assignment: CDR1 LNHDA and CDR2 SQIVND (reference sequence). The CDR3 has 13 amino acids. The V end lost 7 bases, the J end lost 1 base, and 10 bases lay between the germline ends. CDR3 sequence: CASTGHQNTEAFF. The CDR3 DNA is TGTGCCAGTACGGGACATCAGAACACTGAAGCTTTCTTT.

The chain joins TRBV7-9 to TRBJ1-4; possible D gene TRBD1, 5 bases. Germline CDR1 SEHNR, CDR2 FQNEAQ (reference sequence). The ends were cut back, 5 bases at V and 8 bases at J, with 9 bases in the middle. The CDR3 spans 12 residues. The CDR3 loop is CASSEYREKLFF. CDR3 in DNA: TGTGCCAGCAGCGAATACAGGGAAAAACTGTTTTTT.

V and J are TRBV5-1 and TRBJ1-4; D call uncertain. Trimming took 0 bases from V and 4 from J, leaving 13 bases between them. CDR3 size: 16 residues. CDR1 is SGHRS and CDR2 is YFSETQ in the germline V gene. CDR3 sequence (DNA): TGCGCCAGCAGCTTGGGGAGAAACTTATTTAATGAAAAACTGTTTTTT. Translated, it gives CASSLGRNLFNEKLFF.

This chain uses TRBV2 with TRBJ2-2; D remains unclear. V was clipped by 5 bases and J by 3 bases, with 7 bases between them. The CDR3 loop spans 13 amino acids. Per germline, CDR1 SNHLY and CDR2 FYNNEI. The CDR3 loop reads CASSSPYTGELFF. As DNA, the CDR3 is TGTGCCAGCAGTTCCCCTTACACCGGGGAGCTGTTTTTT.

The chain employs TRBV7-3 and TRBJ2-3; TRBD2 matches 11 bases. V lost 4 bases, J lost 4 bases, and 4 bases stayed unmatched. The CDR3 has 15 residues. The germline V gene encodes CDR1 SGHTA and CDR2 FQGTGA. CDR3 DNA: TGTGCCAGCAGCTCGACGGGACTAGCGGCAGATACGCAGTATTTT. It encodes CASSSTGLAADTQYF.

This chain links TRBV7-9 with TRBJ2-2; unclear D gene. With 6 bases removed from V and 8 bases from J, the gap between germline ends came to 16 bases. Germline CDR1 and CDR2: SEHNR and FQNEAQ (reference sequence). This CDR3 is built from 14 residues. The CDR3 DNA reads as TGTGCCAGCAGGTGGGCCTCCTCCGTAGGGGAGCTGTTTTTT. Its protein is CASRWASSVGELFF.

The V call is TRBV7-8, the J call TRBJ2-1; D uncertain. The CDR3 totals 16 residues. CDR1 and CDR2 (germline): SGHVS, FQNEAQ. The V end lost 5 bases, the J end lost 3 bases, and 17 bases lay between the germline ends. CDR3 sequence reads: CASSLDEWRNYNEQFF. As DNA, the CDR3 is TGTGCCAGCAGCCTCGACGAGTGGCGGAACTACAATGAGCAGTTCTTC. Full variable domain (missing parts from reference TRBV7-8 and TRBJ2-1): GAGVSQSPRYKVAKRGQDVALRCDPISGHVSLFWYQQALGQGPEFLTYFQNEAQLDKSGLPSDRFFAERPEGSVSTLKIQRTQQEDSAVYLCASSLDEWRNYNEQFFGPGTRLTVL.

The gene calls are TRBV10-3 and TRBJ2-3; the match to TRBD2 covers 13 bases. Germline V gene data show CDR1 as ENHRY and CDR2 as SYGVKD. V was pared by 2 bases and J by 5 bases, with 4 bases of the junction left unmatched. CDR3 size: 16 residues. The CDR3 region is CAISERTSGGGDTQYF. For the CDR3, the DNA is TGTGCCATCAGTGAGAGGACTAGCGGGGGTGGAGATACGCAGTATTTT.

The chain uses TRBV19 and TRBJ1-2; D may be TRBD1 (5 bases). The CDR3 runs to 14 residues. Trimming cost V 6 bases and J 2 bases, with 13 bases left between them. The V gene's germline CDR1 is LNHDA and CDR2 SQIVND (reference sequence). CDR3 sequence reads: CASSYRQPNYGYTF. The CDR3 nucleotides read TGTGCCAGTAGCTACCGACAGCCAAACTATGGCTACACCTTC.

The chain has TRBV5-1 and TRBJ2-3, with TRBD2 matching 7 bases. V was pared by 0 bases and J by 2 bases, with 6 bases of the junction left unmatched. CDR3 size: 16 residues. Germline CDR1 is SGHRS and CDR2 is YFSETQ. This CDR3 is CASSLGLGGDTDTQYF. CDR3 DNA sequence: TGCGCCAGCAGCTTGGGGCTGGGAGGGGACACAGATACGCAGTATTTT.